Listed below are T cell receptor beta chains from one sample, sequenced in a study of blood T cell repertoires in COVID-19. Sequenced by immunoSEQ multiplex PCR; TCRdb stores in-frame clones only, minus some. The table records 330,000 or so clones, more than 70% of them present only once. The source material was PBMCs or T cells enriched from blood (not recorded which). The receptors shown here come from a woman in her 30s who had been exposed to COVID-19. The CDR3 runs from the conserved cysteine through the conserved F or W. D genes are given only for firm matches. A clone size is listed for some rows: how often the clone was seen (once, few, many), or a class if it is expanded.

v_call	clone_size	cdr3_length	d_call	j_call	cdr3_aa	cdr3_nt
TRBV29-1	once	14	TRBD1	TRBJ2-1	CSARRDRGLNEQFF	TGCAGCGCCCGTCGGGACAGGGGGCTCAATGAGCAGTTCTTC
TRBV19	few	17	TRBD2	TRBJ2-7	CASSIGGLSGRIHEQYF	TGTGCCAGTAGTATCGGAGGTCTTAGCGGGAGGATCCACGAGCAGTACTTC
TRBV5-6	.	13	.	TRBJ2-5	CASSLASGETQYF	TGTGCCAGCAGCTTGGCGAGCGGGGAGACCCAGTACTTC
TRBV29-1	.	14	TRBD2	TRBJ2-5	CSVALAGGQETQYF	TGCAGCGTTGCCCTAGCGGGAGGCCAAGAGACCCAGTACTTC
TRBV30	.	16	.	TRBJ1-2	CAWTTPDRQANYGYTF	TGTGCCTGGACCACCCCTGACAGACAGGCTAACTATGGCTACACCTTC
TRBV27	.	18	.	TRBJ1-1	CASSPNPFSKGVNTEAFF	TGTGCCAGCAGTCCGAACCCCTTTTCAAAGGGGGTAAACACTGAAGCTTTCTTT
TRBV6-5	.	14	TRBD1	TRBJ1-1	CASSRQGRVTEAFF	TGTGCCAGCAGTAGACAGGGAAGGGTCACTGAAGCTTTCTTT
TRBV5-1	.	14	.	TRBJ2-7	CASSLAWGAYEQYF	TGCGCCAGCAGCCTCGCTTGGGGGGCCTACGAGCAGTACTTC
TRBV19	.	16	TRBD1	TRBJ1-4	CASSTPYRGANEKLFF	TGTGCCAGTAGTACACCCTACAGGGGAGCTAATGAAAAACTGTTTTTT
TRBV30	once	17	.	TRBJ1-1	CAWSGMVTGRVNTEAFF	TGTGCCTGGAGTGGAATGGTTACAGGGCGGGTGAACACTGAAGCTTTCTTT
TRBV9	few	15	.	TRBJ1-6	CASSALDSYVIPLHF	TGTGCCAGCAGCGCGTTGGACAGCTACGTTATCCCCCTCCACTTT
TRBV7-3	few	14	.	TRBJ2-1	CASSLTGSRNEQFF	TGTGCCAGCAGCTTAACCGGGAGTAGGAATGAGCAGTTCTTC
TRBV19	once	13	TRBD1	TRBJ2-1	CASFDRVLNEQFF	TGTGCCAGTTTTGACAGGGTTCTAAATGAGCAGTTCTTC
TRBV25-1	.	16	TRBD1	TRBJ1-1	CASSDPGTGAPGRAFF	TGTGCCAGCAGTGACCCCGGGACAGGGGCCCCAGGGAGGGCTTTCTTT
TRBV3-1/TRBV3-2	few	17	TRBD2	TRBJ2-2	CASSQKGLAGATGELFF	TGTGCCAGCAGCCAAAAGGGACTAGCGGGAGCAACCGGGGAGCTGTTTTTT
TRBV6-5	.	15	.	TRBJ2-3	CASRPHREGTDTQYF	TGTGCCAGCAGACCCCACAGGGAGGGGACAGATACGCAGTATTTT
TRBV3-1/TRBV3-2	.	14	.	TRBJ1-2	CASSPGPEAYGYTF	TGTGCCAGCAGCCCGGGTCCAGAGGCCTATGGCTACACCTTC
TRBV10-3	.	15	.	TRBJ1-5	CAISEATTPNQPQHF	TGTGCCATCAGTGAGGCGACTACGCCAAATCAGCCCCAGCATTTT
TRBV6-2/TRBV6-3	.	14	TRBD2	TRBJ2-4	CASTPGLAQNIQYF	TGTGCCAGCACCCCGGGACTAGCACAAAACATTCAGTACTTC
TRBV27	.	15	TRBD1	TRBJ1-2	CASKQTGLLSYGYTF	TGTGCCAGCAAACAGACAGGGCTCCTTAGCTATGGCTACACCTTC
TRBV18	.	15	.	TRBJ2-6	CASSPRGVGANVLTF	TGTGCCAGCTCACCGCGCGGGGTTGGGGCCAACGTCCTGACTTTC
TRBV27	.	14	.	TRBJ1-1	CASSLSWGGTEAFF	TGTGCCAGCAGTTTAAGTTGGGGAGGCACTGAAGCTTTCTTT
TRBV2	.	14	TRBD2	TRBJ2-3	CATCQREVSDTQYF	TGTGCCACCTGTCAGCGGGAGGTCTCAGATACGCAGTATTTT
TRBV27	.	14	.	TRBJ2-1	CASSQLTRFNEQFF	TGTGCCAGCAGCCAATTGACTAGATTCAATGAGCAGTTCTTC
TRBV7-3	.	18	TRBD1	TRBJ1-3	CSEPPNPRDRGSGNTIYF	TGTTCCGAACCCCCTAACCCCCGGGACAGGGGATCTGGAAACACCATATATTTT
TRBV6-5	few	14	.	TRBJ1-5	CASSPQGRGQPQHF	TGTGCCAGCAGCCCACAGGGCCGTGGTCAGCCCCAGCATTTT
TRBV6-5	.	13	.	TRBJ2-2	CASSQGSTGELFF	TGTGCCAGCAGCCAGGGGTCCACCGGGGAGCTGTTTTTT
TRBV7-6	.	13	.	TRBJ2-7	CASSWTDNKEQYF	TGTGCCAGCAGCTGGACGGACAATAAGGAGCAGTACTTC
TRBV6-5	.	12	.	TRBJ1-2	CASSPTSDGYTF	TGTGCCAGCAGCCCCACAAGCGATGGCTACACCTTC
TRBV18	once	16	.	TRBJ2-4	CASSPLPPPQGNIQYF	TGTGCCAGCTCACCACTCCCCCCTCCACAGGGAAACATTCAGTACTTC
TRBV7-9	.	14	TRBD2	TRBJ2-3	CASSGREGTDTQYF	TGTGCCAGCAGCGGGCGGGAGGGGACAGATACGCAGTATTTT
TRBV7-3	.	16	.	TRBJ2-1	CASSLHRGANYNEQFF	TGTGCCAGCAGCTTGCATCGGGGGGCAAACTACAATGAGCAGTTCTTC
TRBV9	.	15	TRBD1	TRBJ2-3	CASSVAGTGGDTQYF	TGTGCCAGCAGCGTAGCGGGGACAGGGGGGGATACGCAGTATTTT
TRBV29-1	.	12	TRBD1	TRBJ2-3	CSSGQGTDTQYF	TGCAGCTCGGGACAGGGGACAGATACGCAGTATTTT
TRBV29-1	few	13	.	TRBJ1-5	CSASRGINQPQHF	TGCAGCGCTAGTCGGGGAATCAATCAGCCCCAGCATTTT
TRBV14	.	19	TRBD2	TRBJ2-1	CASSQDGGTSALLHNEQFF	TGTGCCAGCAGCCAAGATGGAGGGACTAGCGCTCTTTTACACAATGAGCAGTTCTTC
TRBV11-2	.	18	.	TRBJ2-2	CASSLDLADYLNTGELFF	TGTGCCAGCAGCTTAGATCTGGCAGACTATCTGAACACCGGGGAGCTGTTTTTT
TRBV29-1	few	13	TRBD1	TRBJ1-1	CSVHSGTGTEAFF	TGCAGCGTCCACTCCGGGACAGGCACTGAAGCTTTCTTT